The 28 T cell receptor beta chains presented below share a single source sample, sequenced in a study of blood T cell repertoires in COVID-19. Some clones are missing from TCRdb's copy, which holds only in-frame ones; the method was immunoSEQ multiplex PCR. This sample has tens of thousands of clones, with about 85% found just once. The sequencing sample was made of peripheral blood. The receptors come from a woman aged 80 or older with COVID-19, enrolled during active disease.

A few counts support this clone. V gene TRBV7-8 combines with J gene TRBJ1-6, with TRBD1 identical over 11 bases. The germline V gene encodes CDR1 SGHVS and CDR2 FQNEAQ. The CDR3 has 17 residues. The V segment lost 5 bases and the J segment 0 bases; nucleotides outside the gene matches: 3. The CDR3 is CASSPGTGGSYNSPLHF. CDR3 coding DNA: TGTGCCAGCAGCCCCGGGACAGGGGGCTCCTATAATTCACCCCTCCACTTT.

The chain carries TRBV3-1 (or the pseudogene TRBV3-2) and TRBJ1-1, with 7 bases identical to TRBD1. The CDR3 has 14 amino acids. CDR1 LGHDT and CDR2 YNNKEL come from the germline V gene (reference sequence). Losses at the gene ends were 3 bases for V and 3 bases for J; bases not matched to a gene: 4. The CDR3 DNA follows: TGTGCCAGCAGCCAGAGGGACAGATACACTGAAGCTTTCTTT. Its protein product is CASSQRDRYTEAFF.

V is TRBV5-4 and J is TRBJ2-5, with D maybe TRBD2 (5 bases). Germline V gene lookup returns CDR1 SGHNT and CDR2 YYREEE (reference sequence). V was cut by 4 bases and J by 3 bases, with 10 bases left in between. The CDR3 contains 13 residues. DNA of the CDR3: TGTGCCAGCAGCGCGGGCCGCGAAGAGACCCAGTACTTC. Its translation is CASSAGREETQYF.

J is TRBJ1-2 and V is TRBV28; 11 bases fit TRBD1. V trimming: 7 bases; J trimming: 8 bases; junction bases outside the gene matches: 12. CDR3 size: 15 residues. From germline, CDR1 is MDHEN and CDR2 SYDVKM. Written as DNA, the CDR3 is TGTGCCAGCAACAGTATAGGGACAGGGGGATTCGGCTACACCTTC. Its protein product is CASNSIGTGGFGYTF.

The chain links TRBV30 to TRBJ1-3; a possible D gene is TRBD1 (6 bases). Germline CDR1 is GTSNPN and CDR2 is SVGIG (reference sequence). CDR3 length: 16 amino acids. Trimming removed 0 bases from V and 0 bases from J, with 12 bases in between. In nucleotides, the CDR3 is TGTGCCTGGAGTGTACAGGGTAGGCGCTCTGGAAACACCATATATTTT. Protein product: CAWSVQGRRSGNTIYF. The full variable domain, with the rest looked up from reference TRBV30 and TRBJ1-3, is SQTIHQWPATLVQPVGSPLSLECTVEGTSNPNLYWYRQAAGRGLQLLFYSVGIGQISSEVPQNLSASRPQDRQFILSSKKLLLSDSGFYLCAWSVQGRRSGNTIYFGEGSWLTVV.

The chain recombines TRBV5-1 with TRBJ2-2; 7 nucleotides agree with TRBD2. The CDR3 consists of 18 residues. Germline values: CDR1 SGHRS, CDR2 YFSETQ. Unmatched junction bases numbered 12, after V lost 4 bases and J lost 0 bases. The CDR3 spells CASSPSGVGLSNTGELFF. The CDR3, as DNA: TGCGCCAGCAGCCCGAGTGGGGTGGGACTATCGAACACCGGGGAGCTGTTTTTT.

CDR3 amino acids: CASSQASGGSYGYTF. The CDR3 region has the DNA TGCGCCAGCAGCCAAGCCTCAGGGGGCAGCTATGGCTACACCTTC. The gene calls are TRBV4-3 and TRBJ1-2; 8 bases fit TRBD1. The CDR3 has 15 amino acids. The ends lost 1 base at V and 4 bases at J; junction bases unmatched: 5. Germline V gene sequence: CDR1 LGHNA, CDR2 YSLEER.

The chain carries TRBV6-5 and TRBJ1-1; D remains unclear. CDR1 is MNHEY, CDR2 SVGAGI, per germline. There are 12 residues in the CDR3. The ends were cut back, 6 bases at V and 5 bases at J, with 10 bases in the middle. The CDR3 DNA sequence: TGTGCCAGCAGGAAAGAGGGAACTGAAGCTTTCTTT. Amino acids: CASRKEGTEAFF.

This clone was seen a few times. V gene TRBV20-1 combines with J gene TRBJ1-2; 7 nucleotides agree with TRBD1. The CDR3 spans 14 residues. The ends lost 3 bases at V and 1 base at J; junction bases unmatched: 5. The germline CDR1 and CDR2 sequences are DFQATT and SNEGSKA (reference sequence). Written as DNA, the CDR3 is TGCAGTGCTAGTAGGCAGGGGGTTAACTATGGCTACACCTTC. Protein product: CSASRQGVNYGYTF.

The rearrangement links TRBV3-1 (or the pseudogene TRBV3-2) to TRBJ2-5, with 10 bases fitting TRBD1. In germline, CDR1 is LGHDT, CDR2 YNNKEL (reference sequence). The CDR3 is 14 amino acids. Unmatched junction bases numbered 4, after V lost 3 bases and J lost 6 bases. The CDR3 sequence: CASSHDRGLQTQYF. The CDR3 nucleotides read TGTGCCAGCAGCCATGACAGGGGGCTGCAGACCCAGTACTTC.

The rearrangement links TRBV5-4 to TRBJ1-1, with D tentatively TRBD1 (5 bases). In germline, CDR1 is SGHNT, CDR2 YYREEE (reference sequence). The V gene lost 3 bases and the J gene lost 0 bases, with 9 bases spanning the gap. The CDR3 covers 14 residues. The CDR3 region is CASSSQGLNTEAFF. The CDR3 nucleotides read TGTGCCAGCAGCTCTCAGGGTTTGAACACTGAAGCTTTCTTT.

This chain joins TRBV23-1 and TRBJ2-5; D gene uncertain. TRBV23-1 is an ORF, with its function uncertain. Trimming shortened V by 6 bases and J by 5 bases, and 13 bases separated the two germline ends. The CDR3 contains 13 residues. The CDR3 nucleotides are TGCGCCAGCAGGGGTGGGCGACGGGAGACCCAGTACTTC. Amino acids: CASRGGRRETQYF.

V and J are TRBV2 and TRBJ2-7; 7 nucleotides agree with TRBD1. This CDR3 has 14 amino acids. The germline CDR1 and CDR2 sequences are SNHLY and FYNNEI. Trimming took 6 bases from V and 5 from J; bases not matched to a gene: 10. The CDR3 is CASSRYRGVDEQYF. CDR3 bases: TGTGCCAGCAGCCGGTACAGGGGTGTCGACGAGCAGTACTTC.

The J gene is TRBJ2-5, the V gene TRBV5-4; 7 nucleotides agree with TRBD2. Trimming at V came to 2 bases and at J to 4 bases, leaving 11 bases not matched to a gene. CDR1 is SGHNT and CDR2 is YYREEE in the germline V gene (reference sequence). CDR3 length: 16 amino acids. The DNA of the CDR3 is TGTGCCAGCAGCTTACCGGGACTATCCCTCCCAGAGACCCAGTACTTC. Translation gives CASSLPGLSLPETQYF.

The CDR3 region is CASSLAGEVYEQYF. DNA for the CDR3: TGTGCCAGCAGTTTAGCGGGAGAGGTCTACGAGCAGTACTTC. The chain recombines TRBV28 with TRBJ2-7, with 7 bases aligning to TRBD2. This CDR3 is built from 14 residues. V was pared by 2 bases and J by 3 bases, with 4 bases of the junction left unmatched. Germline-derived CDR1 and CDR2 are MDHEN and SYDVKM.

V and J are TRBV19 and TRBJ1-2; D unresolved. The CDR3 is made up of 14 amino acids. The V gene's germline CDR1 is LNHDA and CDR2 SQIVND (reference sequence). V lost 6 bases, J lost 8 bases, and 19 bases lay in between. As DNA, the CDR3 is TGTGCCAGTAGATCCGACCCGAGGGCGGGGGGCTACACCTTC. It is translated as CASRSDPRAGGYTF.

The chain has TRBV5-1 and TRBJ2-1; possible D gene TRBD2, 5 bases. The germline V and J ends were trimmed by 1 base and 2 bases, with 10 bases remaining between them. The CDR3 sequence is 15 residues long. Per germline, CDR1 SGHRS and CDR2 YFSETQ. CDR3 in DNA: TGCGCCAGCAGCTTGAGGCTAGCCACCTACAATGAGCAGTTCTTC. This encodes CASSLRLATYNEQFF.

This rearrangement joins TRBV23-1 to TRBJ2-3; D remains unclear. TRBV23-1 is identified as an open reading frame with a role that is uncertain. This CDR3 contains 10 residues. V dropped 8 bases and J dropped 8 bases, with 8 bases sitting between them. CDR3 DNA sequence: TGCGCCAGCGCCACCGGTACGCAGTATTTT. Translated: CASATGTQYF.

This sequence joins TRBV27 and TRBJ2-3, with D possibly TRBD1 on 5 matching bases. V was cut by 4 bases and J by 0 bases, with 11 bases left in between. Per germline, CDR1 MNHEY and CDR2 SMNVEV (reference sequence). The length of the CDR3 is 15 residues. The CDR3 loop reads CASSSITGSTDTQYF. Here the CDR3 DNA reads TGTGCCAGCAGTTCAATTACAGGTAGCACAGATACGCAGTATTTT.

CDR3: CASSLGLAAYEQYF. The CDR3 region has the DNA TGTGCCAGCAGCTTGGGACTAGCGGCCTACGAGCAGTACTTC. The rearrangement links TRBV7-2 to TRBJ2-7, with TRBD2 matching 11 bases. Looked up from germline, CDR1 is SGHTA and CDR2 is FQGNSA. CDR3 length: 14 amino acids. The V gene end was trimmed by 3 bases and the J gene end by 2 bases; junction bases not matched to a gene: 0.

V is TRBV11-2 and J is TRBJ2-1, with 10 bases fitting TRBD1. Per germline, CDR1 SGHAT and CDR2 FQNNGV. The CDR3 covers 15 residues. Trimming removed 4 bases from V and 8 bases from J; junction bases left unmatched: 8. The CDR3 region is CASSSPGQGLHEQFF. In DNA form, the CDR3 reads TGTGCCAGCAGCTCACCGGGACAGGGGCTCCATGAGCAGTTCTTC.

The chain recombines TRBV28 with TRBJ2-7; 9 bases map to TRBD1. The CDR3 contains 15 residues. J lost 4 bases, V lost 6 bases, and 10 bases had no gene match. Germline V gives CDR1 MDHEN, CDR2 SYDVKM. CDR3 loop: CASSSSGTGNYEQYF. Here the CDR3 DNA reads TGTGCCAGCAGCTCCTCCGGGACAGGGAATTACGAGCAGTACTTC.

The chain joins TRBV6-1 to TRBJ2-3; 12 bases fit TRBD2. CDR3 length: 17 residues. J gave up 3 bases and V 1 base, and 5 bases lay outside the gene matches. CDR1 is MNHNS and CDR2 is SASEGT in the germline V gene. The CDR3 protein is CASSEGASGGVTDTQYF. The DNA for the CDR3 is TGTGCCAGCAGTGAAGGGGCTAGCGGGGGGGTTACAGATACGCAGTATTTT.

The chain recombines TRBV5-5 with TRBJ2-2; D is possibly TRBD1 (5 bases). Germline CDR1 is SGHKS and CDR2 is YYEKEE (reference sequence). The V end lost 2 bases, the J end lost 0 bases, and 14 bases lay between the germline ends. This CDR3 is built from 17 residues. The CDR3 DNA follows: TGTGCCAGCAGCTTTATCCGGACACCTACGAACACCGGGGAGCTGTTTTTT. As protein: CASSFIRTPTNTGELFF.

This chain joins TRBV19 and TRBJ2-3; perhaps TRBD2 as D (6 bases). CDR3 length: 14 amino acids. Germline loops: CDR1 LNHDA, CDR2 SQIVND (reference sequence). V was trimmed by 5 bases and J by 2 bases, leaving 11 bases between them. CDR3 protein: CASSQWEATDTQYF. The CDR3 coding sequence is TGTGCCAGTAGTCAGTGGGAGGCCACAGATACGCAGTATTTT.

The chain combines TRBV2 with TRBJ2-7; maybe TRBD1 (6 bases). The CDR3 runs to 12 residues. Germline assignment: CDR1 SNHLY and CDR2 FYNNEI. V lost 7 bases to trimming and J lost 4 bases, with 11 bases between them. CDR3 coding DNA: TGTGCCAGCAAGGCAGGGGAGTACGAGCAGTACTTC. It specifies CASKAGEYEQYF.

CDR3 loop: CASSFDLRGPEAFF. The DNA for the CDR3 is TGTGCCAGCAGCTTTGATCTCAGGGGTCCTGAAGCTTTCTTT. The V gene is TRBV7-2, the J gene TRBJ1-1; a possible D gene is TRBD1 (6 bases). V lost 3 bases and J 6 bases, leaving 14 bases between the germline ends. The CDR3 contains 14 residues. Germline lookup yields CDR1 SGHTA and CDR2 FQGNSA.

The chain uses TRBV3-1 (or the pseudogene TRBV3-2) and TRBJ2-3, with 8 bases lining up with TRBD2. Germline CDR1 and CDR2: LGHDT and YNNKEL (reference sequence). With 2 bases clipped from V and 5 bases from J, the junction kept 12 bases outside the gene matches. The CDR3 has 17 residues. The CDR3 here is CASSQTTSGGVRDTQYF. CDR3 DNA: TGTGCCAGCAGCCAAACTACTAGCGGTGGGGTACGAGATACGCAGTATTTT.